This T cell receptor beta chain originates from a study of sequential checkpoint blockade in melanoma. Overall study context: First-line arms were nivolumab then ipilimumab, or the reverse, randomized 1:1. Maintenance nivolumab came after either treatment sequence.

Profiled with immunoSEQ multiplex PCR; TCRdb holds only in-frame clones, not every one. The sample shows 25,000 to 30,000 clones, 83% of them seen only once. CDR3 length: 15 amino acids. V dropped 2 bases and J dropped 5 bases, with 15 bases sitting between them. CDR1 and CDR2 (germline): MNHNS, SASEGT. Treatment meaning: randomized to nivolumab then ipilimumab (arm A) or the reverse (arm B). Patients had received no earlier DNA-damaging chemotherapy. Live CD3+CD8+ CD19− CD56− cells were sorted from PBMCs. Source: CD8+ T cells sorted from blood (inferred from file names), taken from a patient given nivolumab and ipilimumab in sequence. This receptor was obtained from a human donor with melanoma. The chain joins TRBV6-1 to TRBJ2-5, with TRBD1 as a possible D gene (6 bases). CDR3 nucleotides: TGTGCCAGCAGTGAATTGAGGACAGATGCGGAGACCCAGTACTTC. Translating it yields CASSELRTDAETQYF.